Below are 20 T cell receptor beta chains sequenced from a single sample in a study of cytomegalovirus exposure and HLA in healthy donors. Primers: 60 Vbeta forward and 13 Jbeta reverse. Some clones are missing from TCRdb's copy, which holds only in-frame ones; the method was immunoSEQ multiplex PCR. This listing includes some 120,000 clones. Input material: PBMCs. These receptors all come from a man younger than 35 in good health and CMV-seronegative.

This chain uses TRBV9 with TRBJ2-3, with 8 positions matching TRBD2. The ends lost 4 bases at V and 1 base at J; junction bases unmatched: 8. CDR1 is SGDLS, CDR2 YYNGEE, per germline. The CDR3 totals 16 residues. The CDR3 is CASSKSGSDGTDTQYF. The CDR3 nucleotides are TGTGCCAGCAGCAAGAGCGGGAGTGATGGCACAGATACGCAGTATTTT.

The V gene is TRBV7-6, the J gene TRBJ2-1; D possibly corresponds to TRBD2 (6 bases). Germline V gives CDR1 SGHVS, CDR2 FNYEAQ. The ends were cut back, 3 bases at V and 5 bases at J, with 11 bases in the middle. This CDR3 has 14 amino acids. The CDR3 sequence: CASSFFGGDNEQFF. The CDR3 bases are TGTGCCAGCAGCTTCTTCGGAGGGGACAATGAGCAGTTCTTC. Together with reference TRBV7-6 and TRBJ2-1, the CDR3 gives the full variable domain: GAGVSQSPRYKVTKRGQDVALRCDPISGHVSLYWYRQALGQGPEFLTYFNYEAQQDKSGLPNDRFSAERPEGSISTLTIQRTEQRDSAMYRCASSFFGGDNEQFFGPGTRLTVL.

The rearrangement links TRBV27 to TRBJ2-5, with 13 bases that match TRBD2. The J call may be incorrect, as the DNA end agrees better with TRBJ2-7. This CDR3 contains 15 residues. The germline CDR1 and CDR2 sequences are MNHEY and SMNVEV (reference sequence). The CDR3 loop is CASSSLAGGPYEQYF. In nucleotides, the CDR3 is TGTGCCAGCAGTTCACTAGCGGGAGGGCCGTACGAGCAGTACTTC.

The chain links TRBV28 to TRBJ1-2; TRBD1 might be the D (5 bases). Germline V gives CDR1 MDHEN, CDR2 SYDVKM. The CDR3 contains 13 residues. The germline V and J ends were trimmed by 7 bases and 2 bases, with 11 bases remaining between them. The CDR3 reads CASKFGGNYGYTF. DNA for the CDR3: TGTGCCAGCAAATTTGGGGGGAACTATGGCTACACCTTC.

CDR3 nucleotide sequence: TGTGCCAGCAGCTTGGGGGCGGGAGGGCCTGATGAGCAGTTCTTC. Protein: CASSLGAGGPDEQFF. The chain recombines TRBV5-4 with TRBJ2-1; 9 nucleotides align to TRBD2. Germline trimming cut 0 bases from V and 8 bases from J; bases unmatched to any gene: 6. The CDR3 has 15 amino acids. Germline V gene sequence: CDR1 SGHNT, CDR2 YYREEE (reference sequence).

The gene calls are TRBV7-2 and TRBJ2-5; TRBD1 might be the D (6 bases). V lost 5 bases to trimming and J lost 7 bases, with 8 bases between them. This CDR3 comprises 11 residues. Germline V CDR1 and CDR2: SGHTA, FQGNSA. The CDR3 DNA reads as TGTGCCAGCAGCCAAGGGGGGACCCAGTACTTC. Its translation is CASSQGGTQYF. Filled out from reference TRBV7-2 and TRBJ2-5, the complete variable domain reads GAGVSQSPSNKVTEKGKDVELRCDPISGHTALYWYRQSLGQGLEFLIYFQGNSAPDKSGLPSDRFSAERTGGSVSTLTIQRTQQEDSAVYLCASSQGGTQYFGPGTRLLVL.

This rearrangement joins TRBV10-3 to TRBJ1-1, with D tentatively TRBD1 (6 bases). Per germline, CDR1 ENHRY and CDR2 SYGVKD. CDR3 length equals 15 residues. V was cut by 8 bases and J by 1 base, with 17 bases left in between. Here the CDR3 DNA reads TGTGCCATCTCTCTCACACAGGGAAAGAACACTGAAGCTTTCTTT. Protein product: CAISLTQGKNTEAFF.

The chain couples TRBV5-1 to TRBJ1-5; 8 nucleotides align to TRBD1. The junction had 9 bases not matched to a gene; V was cut back by 5 bases and J by 11 bases. The CDR3 totals 13 residues. Per germline, CDR1 SGHRS and CDR2 YFSETQ. The CDR3 reads CASSGQGVGTQHF. The DNA of the CDR3 is TGCGCCAGCAGTGGACAGGGCGTCGGAACCCAGCATTTT.

The chain links TRBV27 to TRBJ2-2, with no clear D. Germline values: CDR1 MNHEY, CDR2 SMNVEV (reference sequence). The CDR3 is made up of 13 amino acids. Trimming took 2 bases from V and 7 from J, leaving 8 bases between them. CDR3 loop: CASSLRRGGELFF. Here the CDR3 DNA reads TGTGCCAGCAGTTTAAGGCGAGGCGGGGAGCTGTTTTTT.

The J gene is TRBJ2-6, the V gene TRBV6-1; no definite D call. The CDR3 sequence is 14 residues long. Germline CDR1 is MNHNS and CDR2 is SASEGT. The V end was cut by 3 bases, the J end by 0 bases, with 3 bases between. Written as DNA, the CDR3 is TGTGCCAGCAGTGATCTCTCTGGGGCCAACGTCCTGACTTTC. This translates into CASSDLSGANVLTF.

The chain combines TRBV6-5 with TRBJ2-1; 7 positions match TRBD1. Trimming at V came to 6 bases and at J to 7 bases, leaving 12 bases not matched to a gene. The CDR3 spans 15 residues. Germline lookup yields CDR1 MNHEY and CDR2 SVGAGI. CDR3 in amino acids: CASRPAGQAHNEQFF. Here the CDR3 DNA reads TGTGCCAGCAGGCCTGCAGGACAGGCGCATAATGAGCAGTTCTTC.

J is TRBJ1-5 and V is TRBV27; TRBD1 aligns across 8 bases. The germline V gene has CDR1 MNHEY and CDR2 SMNVEV (reference sequence). This CDR3 spans 15 amino acids. V trimming: 5 bases; J trimming: 6 bases; junction bases outside the gene matches: 9. The CDR3 region has the DNA TGTGCCAGCAGTCCACGGCAGGGGGCGACTCAGCCCCAGCATTTT. It yields the protein CASSPRQGATQPQHF.

The rearrangement uses TRBV5-6 and TRBJ1-5; TRBD1 might be the D (6 bases). CDR1 is SGHDT and CDR2 is YYEEEE in the germline V gene. Trimming pared 1 base from V and 4 bases from J, leaving 9 bases between. This CDR3 comprises 14 residues. CDR3 sequence reads: CASSLLTGNQPQHF. In DNA form, the CDR3 reads TGTGCCAGCAGCTTGTTAACAGGGAATCAGCCCCAGCATTTT.

This chain uses TRBV5-1 with TRBJ2-4; D remains unclear. The germline V and J ends were trimmed by 1 base and 0 bases, with 11 bases remaining between them. From germline, CDR1 is SGHRS and CDR2 YFSETQ. The CDR3 runs to 16 residues. In DNA form, the CDR3 reads TGCGCCAGCAGCTTGACCCCCACCGGAGCCAAAAACATTCAGTACTTC. Translating gives CASSLTPTGAKNIQYF.

This rearrangement joins TRBV6-1 to TRBJ2-1, with D tentatively TRBD2 (6 bases). Looked up from germline, CDR1 is MNHNS and CDR2 is SASEGT. The V end was cut by 1 base, the J end by 7 bases, with 14 bases between. The CDR3 totals 15 residues. The CDR3 sequence is CASSEGGIRGNEQFF. In DNA form, the CDR3 reads TGTGCCAGCAGTGAAGGTGGAATCCGGGGGAATGAGCAGTTCTTC.

Points on this clone: At one end, the junction sequence differs from germline, possibly due to a read error. The chain employs TRBV7-2 and TRBJ1-1; 7 nucleotides align to TRBD1. The CDR3 runs 13 residues. The germline V gene has CDR1 SGHTA and CDR2 FQGNSA. The CDR3 DNA is TGTGCCAGCGGCTTTGGGACAGCCACTGAAGCTTTCTTT. It is translated as CASGFGTATEAFF.

The genes are TRBV2 and TRBJ2-1; D is unresolved. V lost 8 bases and J lost 3, with 8 bases in between. The CDR3 contains 12 residues. In germline, CDR1 is SNHLY, CDR2 FYNNEI. In DNA form, the CDR3 reads TGTGCCAGCGAGGCAGACTACAATGAGCAGTTCTTC. It is translated as CASEADYNEQFF.

For this clone: Compared with germline, one end of the junction differs, possibly owing to a read error. The chain carries TRBV5-1 and TRBJ2-7; 10 bases agree with TRBD1. There are 10 residues in the CDR3. CDR1 is SGHRS, CDR2 YFSETQ, per germline. The CDR3, as DNA: TGCGCCAGCAAACCGGGACAGGGGCACTTC. Protein sequence: CASKPGQGHF.

The rearrangement links TRBV18 to TRBJ1-2; D is unclear. V lost 0 bases, J lost 4 bases, and 9 bases lay in between. The germline V gene encodes CDR1 KGHSH and CDR2 LQKENI. There are 14 residues in the CDR3. CDR3 residues: CASSPPEGSYGYTF. Here the CDR3 DNA reads TGTGCCAGCTCACCACCGGAGGGCAGCTATGGCTACACCTTC.

This rearrangement joins TRBV18 to TRBJ1-1; no definite D call. V lost 2 bases and J lost 11, with 15 bases in between. The germline CDR1 and CDR2 sequences are KGHSH and LQKENI. The CDR3 spans 13 residues. CDR3 sequence (DNA): TGTGCCAGCTCACCAGAGGCAACCATGAACGCTTTCTTT. It yields the protein CASSPEATMNAFF.